One sample yielded the 4 T cell receptor beta chains listed below, sequenced in a study of technical replicates of blood from a handful of donors. Profiled with immunoSEQ multiplex PCR; TCRdb holds only in-frame clones, not every one. The profile shows about 83,000 clones, around nine tenths of them singletons. Material: T cells isolated from PBMCs. These receptor sequences come from a human donor in good health.

The CDR3 DNA sequence: TGTGCCTGGAGTGTCCGGGACAGGGGTGGTTCACCCCTCCACTTT. Amino acids: CAWSVRDRGGSPLHF. This chain connects TRBV30 to TRBJ1-6; 10 positions agree with TRBD1. J was trimmed by 9 bases and V by 0 bases; bases with no gene match: 5. Germline lookup yields CDR1 GTSNPN and CDR2 SVGIG (reference sequence). CDR3 length: 15 residues.

Details on this clone: One end of the junction does not line up with germline, which may come from a read error. The chain recombines TRBV7-9 with TRBJ1-4, with D possibly TRBD1 on 6 matching bases. The CDR3 runs to 16 residues. Looked up from germline, CDR1 is SEHNR and CDR2 is FQNEAQ (reference sequence). The CDR3 loop reads CASSPFVTGANKKLFF. In nucleotides, the CDR3 is TGTGCCAGCAGCCCCTTCGTGACAGGAGCTAATAAAAAACTGTTTTTT.

This clone has just a few counts. The chain has TRBV28 and TRBJ2-7; D remains ambiguous. CDR1 is MDHEN and CDR2 is SYDVKM in the germline V gene. The CDR3 extends over 14 amino acids. Trimming shortened V by 5 bases and J by 2 bases, and 13 bases separated the two germline ends. The CDR3 here is CASSPGIYTYEQYF. CDR3 DNA sequence: TGTGCCAGCAGTCCAGGCATATACACCTACGAGCAGTACTTC.

The rearrangement links TRBV19 to TRBJ2-1, with 11 bases aligning to TRBD2. Losses at the gene ends were 5 bases for V and 2 bases for J; bases not matched to a gene: 2. Germline V gene lookup returns CDR1 LNHDA and CDR2 SQIVND (reference sequence). The CDR3 covers 15 residues. The CDR3 sequence: CASSGGLAAYNEQFF. CDR3 bases: TGTGCCAGTAGTGGGGGACTAGCGGCCTACAATGAGCAGTTCTTC.